This entry lists 27 T cell receptor beta chains sequenced from one sample in a study of CXCR4 blockade with PD-1 therapy in pancreatic cancer. TCRdb's copy holds only in-frame clones and misses some; the assay was immunoSEQ multiplex PCR. In the table there are a few thousand clones, approximately 48% of which are singletons. The source material was tumor tissue. The receptors derive from a human donor with pancreatic ductal adenocarcinoma.

This clone is categorized as medium-sized (0.01 to 0.1%). The V gene is TRBV7-6, the J gene TRBJ1-3; D uncertain. The CDR3 is 14 amino acids. V was clipped by 5 bases and J by 0 bases, with 8 bases between them. Germline V gene sequence: CDR1 SGHVS, CDR2 FNYEAQ. The CDR3 region has the DNA TGTGCCAGCAGCCCCAGAAGCTCTGGAAACACCATATATTTT. It specifies CASSPRSSGNTIYF. Based on the CDR3 plus reference TRBV7-6 and TRBJ1-3, the full variable domain is GAGVSQSPRYKVTKRGQDVALRCDPISGHVSLYWYRQALGQGPEFLTYFNYEAQQDKSGLPNDRFSAERPEGSISTLTIQRTEQRDSAMYRCASSPRSSGNTIYFGEGSWLTVV.

V and J are TRBV29-1 and TRBJ2-7, with D tentatively TRBD1 (6 bases). The CDR3 is 12 residues long. Germline values: CDR1 SQVTM, CDR2 ANQGSEA. V gave up 7 bases and J gave up 2 bases, with 12 bases separating them. The CDR3 region is CSARTEAYEQYF. DNA for the CDR3: TGCAGCGCTCGGACAGAAGCCTACGAGCAGTACTTC.

This clone is categorized as medium-sized. The chain employs TRBV11-3 and TRBJ2-1, with D possibly TRBD2 on 6 matching bases. Trimming took 3 bases from V and 5 from J, leaving 11 bases between them. The CDR3 loop spans 14 amino acids. The V gene's germline CDR1 is SGHNT and CDR2 YENEEA. The CDR3: CASSLGGRNNEQFF. Written as DNA, the CDR3 is TGTGCCAGCAGCTTGGGTGGGAGGAACAATGAGCAGTTCTTC.

The chain links TRBV19 to TRBJ1-2; D is ambiguous. The length of the CDR3 is 14 residues. CDR1 and CDR2 from the germline V gene are LNHDA and SQIVND (reference sequence). V lost 0 bases to trimming and J lost 2 bases, with 7 bases between them. This CDR3 reads CASSIEVGNYGYTF. CDR3 in DNA: TGTGCCAGTAGTATAGAAGTGGGGAACTATGGCTACACCTTC.

V and J are TRBV18 and TRBJ2-6; perhaps TRBD2 as D (5 bases). The ends were cut back, 5 bases at V and 0 bases at J, with 14 bases in the middle. Germline CDR1 and CDR2: KGHSH and LQKENI. CDR3 length equals 17 residues. DNA of the CDR3: TGTGCCAGCTCAGAGCAAGTAAGCGGCTCTGGGGCCAACGTCCTGACTTTC. Protein sequence: CASSEQVSGSGANVLTF.

The V call is TRBV19, the J call TRBJ2-1, with D possibly matching TRBD1 (6 bases). CDR1 LNHDA and CDR2 SQIVND come from the germline V gene (reference sequence). The CDR3 consists of 14 residues. Between the trimmed V and J ends, which lost 10 bases and 4 bases, there was a span of 17 bases. The DNA for the CDR3 is TGTGCCACCAAAGAACAGGGACGGTACAATGAGCAGTTCTTC. This codes for CATKEQGRYNEQFF.

This chain connects TRBV30 to TRBJ1-1, with no clear D. V lost 1 base and J lost 8, with 20 bases in between. This CDR3 spans 15 amino acids. CDR1 is GTSNPN and CDR2 is SVGIG in the germline V gene (reference sequence). CDR3 in amino acids: CAWSGPDSKRREAFF. The CDR3 coding sequence is TGTGCCTGGAGTGGCCCGGACTCTAAACGAAGGGAAGCTTTCTTT.

This chain links TRBV6-8 with TRBJ1-1; no firm D call. CDR3 length: 14 residues. Trimming removed 6 bases at V and 1 base at J, with 12 bases between. Germline V gives CDR1 MNHGY, CDR2 SAAAGT. The CDR3 here is CASSPLLGNTEAFF. CDR3 bases: TGTGCCAGCAGCCCCCTCTTGGGGAACACTGAAGCTTTCTTT.

The chain recombines TRBV18 with TRBJ1-4; a possible D gene is TRBD1 (6 bases). The CDR3 extends over 14 amino acids. With 3 bases removed from V and 8 bases from J, the gap between germline ends came to 13 bases. Germline V CDR1 and CDR2: KGHSH, LQKENI. CDR3 residues: CASSPTAQGEKLFF. DNA of the CDR3: TGTGCCAGCTCACCGACAGCGCAGGGGGAAAAACTGTTTTTT.

This clone was recorded a few times. The CDR3: CAWSSQNTGELFF. CDR3 nucleotide sequence: TGTGCCTGGAGTAGCCAGAACACCGGGGAGCTGTTTTTT. The rearrangement links TRBV30 to TRBJ2-2; D not certain. Germline V CDR1 and CDR2: GTSNPN, SVGIG (reference sequence). This CDR3 has 13 residues. The V end lost 2 bases, the J end lost 1 base, and 5 bases lay between the germline ends. The variable domain in full, completed from reference TRBV30 and TRBJ2-2, reads SQTIHQWPATLVQPVGSPLSLECTVEGTSNPNLYWYRQAAGRGLQLLFYSVGIGQISSEVPQNLSASRPQDRQFILSSKKLLLSDSGFYLCAWSSQNTGELFFGEGSRLTVL.

The rearrangement joins TRBV6-8 to TRBJ1-6; D is possibly TRBD1 (5 bases). CDR1 MNHGY and CDR2 SAAAGT come from the germline V gene. Trimming took 6 bases from V and 10 from J, leaving 13 bases between them. The CDR3 extends over 13 amino acids. This CDR3 is CASSRDGGSPLHF. The CDR3 DNA follows: TGTGCCAGCAGCAGGGACGGCGGATCACCCCTCCACTTT.

This chain uses TRBV6-7 with TRBJ1-2, with D uncertain. TRBV6-7 is filed as an ORF, its function uncertain. Trimming left V 5 bases short and J 3 bases short, with 10 bases between. The CDR3 consists of 13 residues. CDR3 coding DNA: TGTGCCAGCAGTAGCGTAGGGCACTATGGCTACACCTTC. It codes for CASSSVGHYGYTF.

The CDR3 loop reads CATSRQGPTDTQYF. The DNA of the CDR3 is TGTGCCACCAGCAGACAGGGACCCACAGATACGCAGTATTTT. This chain uses TRBV15 with TRBJ2-3; D tentatively reads TRBD1 or TRBD2 (5 bases each). Per the germline V gene, CDR1 is LNHNV and CDR2 is YYDKDF (reference sequence). The CDR3 is 14 residues long. Trimming removed 2 bases at V and 2 bases at J, with 8 bases between.

DNA for the CDR3: TGCAGCGTCCTAAGACAGGGTATGAACACTGAAGCTTTCTTT. Protein product: CSVLRQGMNTEAFF. This chain connects TRBV29-1 to TRBJ1-1, with 7 bases that match TRBD1. The V segment lost 6 bases and the J segment 0 bases; nucleotides outside the gene matches: 7. The CDR3 is 14 residues long. Germline V CDR1 and CDR2: SQVTM, ANQGSEA.

The V and J genes are TRBV19 and TRBJ1-4; D is unclear. Germline V gives CDR1 LNHDA, CDR2 SQIVND (reference sequence). Trimming shortened V by 6 bases and J by 5 bases, and 13 bases separated the two germline ends. This CDR3 is built from 14 residues. CDR3 nucleotide sequence: TGTGCCAGTAGGTTCAACGGATACAATGAAAAACTGTTTTTT. Translated: CASRFNGYNEKLFF.

This clone was detected a few times. This chain links TRBV10-2 with TRBJ2-6, with 13 positions matching TRBD2. CDR3 size: 18 residues. Germline V CDR1 and CDR2: WSHSY, SAAADI. With V trimmed by 2 bases and J by 4 bases, 5 bases remained unmatched. The CDR3 sequence: CASSEALAGGSGANVLTF. The CDR3 DNA reads TGCGCCAGCAGTGAGGCACTAGCGGGAGGGTCAGGGGCCAACGTCCTGACTTTC.

This clone was seen more than once but under ten times. The CDR3: CASSLGPLNQPQHF. CDR3 nucleotide sequence: TGCGCCAGCAGCTTGGGCCCCTTAAATCAGCCCCAGCATTTT. The V and J genes are TRBV5-1 and TRBJ1-5; D is undetermined. CDR3 length equals 14 residues. The germline V and J ends were trimmed by 0 bases and 4 bases, with 8 bases remaining between them. The germline gives CDR1 SGHRS, CDR2 YFSETQ.

This clone turned up a few times. The rearrangement joins TRBV7-6 to TRBJ2-1; tentative D call: TRBD2 (6 bases). Trimming removed 5 bases at V and 7 bases at J, with 18 bases between. Germline V gives CDR1 SGHVS, CDR2 FNYEAQ. This CDR3 has 15 amino acids. CDR3 residues: CASSDTGVLWNEQFF. CDR3 bases: TGTGCCAGCAGCGACACGGGGGTCTTATGGAATGAGCAGTTCTTC.

A few counts support this clone. The gene calls are TRBV10-2 and TRBJ1-3; D might be TRBD1 (5 bases). CDR1 WSHSY and CDR2 SAAADI come from the germline V gene. V was pared by 7 bases and J by 0 bases, with 7 bases between. This CDR3 has 13 residues. The CDR3 reads CASTGDSGNTIYF. The CDR3 DNA follows: TGCGCCAGCACGGGGGACTCTGGAAACACCATATATTTT.

DNA for the CDR3: TGCAGCGCCGGACTAGCGGGAGTAGGCGAGCAGTACTTC. Translating gives CSAGLAGVGEQYF. The chain joins TRBV29-1 to TRBJ2-7; 13 positions agree with TRBD2. The V and J ends lost 7 bases and 6 bases, in that order; junction bases with no gene match: 6. There are 13 residues in the CDR3. CDR1 and CDR2 (germline): SQVTM, ANQGSEA.

Relative to its sample, this clone is medium-sized. V usage is TRBV9 and J usage is TRBJ2-7; D possibly corresponds to TRBD1 (6 bases). The CDR3 is 14 amino acids. The germline gives CDR1 SGDLS, CDR2 YYNGEE. Trimming cost V 4 bases and J 3 bases, with 14 bases left between them. In DNA form, the CDR3 reads TGTGCCAGCAGCTCCCGACAGGCCCTCTACGAGCAGTACTTC. It encodes CASSSRQALYEQYF.

The chain couples TRBV19 to TRBJ2-7; possible D gene TRBD2, 7 bases. There are 15 residues in the CDR3. The germline V gene has CDR1 LNHDA and CDR2 SQIVND (reference sequence). V shed 5 bases and J shed 6 bases, with 20 bases lying between them. CDR3 protein: CASSASPTGGTEQYF. The CDR3 bases are TGTGCCAGTAGTGCCTCCCCGACGGGGGGCACCGAGCAGTACTTC. The full variable domain, rest sourced from reference TRBV19 and TRBJ2-7, is DGGITQSPKYLFRKEGQNVTLSCEQNLNHDAMYWYRQDPGQGLRLIYYSQIVNDFQKGDIAEGYSVSREKKESFPLTVTSAQKNPTAFYLCASSASPTGGTEQYFGPGTRLTVT.

The rearrangement links TRBV16 to TRBJ2-1; D might be TRBD1 or TRBD2, each matching 5 bases. The CDR3 totals 20 residues. The V and J ends lost 7 bases and 3 bases respectively, with 31 bases between them. Looked up from germline, CDR1 is KGHSY and CDR2 is FQNENV. The CDR3, as DNA: TGTGCCAGCACCCCAACCGTCCGGGACCCCCGAATTCCACACTACAATGAGCAGTTCTTC. Its protein is CASTPTVRDPRIPHYNEQFF.

In its sample, this clone was seen a few times. V is TRBV10-3 and J is TRBJ2-1, with 9 bases that match TRBD1. V gave up 8 bases and J gave up 3 bases; unmatched junction bases: 29. Per the germline V gene, CDR1 is ENHRY and CDR2 is SYGVKD. This CDR3 has 22 amino acids. The CDR3 region is CAIPRQHRDRDPGLGDYNEQFF. The DNA of the CDR3 is TGTGCCATCCCAAGGCAGCACCGGGACAGGGATCCCGGACTAGGAGACTACAATGAGCAGTTCTTC.

Judged by abundance, this clone is medium-sized (0.01 to 0.1%). The chain links TRBV30 to TRBJ2-7; 11 nucleotides align to TRBD2. From germline, CDR1 is GTSNPN and CDR2 SVGIG (reference sequence). This CDR3 has 15 residues. V lost 1 base and J lost 4; bases outside the gene matches: 6. The CDR3 reads CAWSELAGARYEQYF. The CDR3 DNA follows: TGTGCCTGGAGTGAACTAGCGGGAGCGAGGTACGAGCAGTACTTC.

V usage is TRBV9 and J usage is TRBJ1-3; D gene ambiguous. The V gene's germline CDR1 is SGDLS and CDR2 YYNGEE. V was cut by 5 bases and J by 8 bases, with 11 bases left in between. The CDR3 runs 12 residues. The CDR3: CASSETAHTIYF. CDR3 DNA sequence: TGTGCCAGCAGTGAGACGGCGCACACCATATATTTT. Looking up the rest from reference TRBV9 and TRBJ1-3 gives the full variable domain: DSGVTQTPKHLITATGQRVTLRCSPRSGDLSVYWYQQSLDQGLQFLIQYYNGEERAKGNILERFSAQQFPDLHSELNLSSLELGDSALYFCASSETAHTIYFGEGSWLTVV.

The chain employs TRBV30 and TRBJ2-5; TRBD2 might be the D (6 bases). Trimming shortened V by 4 bases and J by 5 bases, and 20 bases separated the two germline ends. The CDR3 spans 15 residues. Per germline, CDR1 GTSNPN and CDR2 SVGIG (reference sequence). The CDR3 DNA reads TGTGCCTGGACCCCCAGTGTATGGGGGAGGGAGACCCAGTACTTC. It translates to CAWTPSVWGRETQYF. Variable domain in full (rest from reference TRBV30 and TRBJ2-5): SQTIHQWPATLVQPVGSPLSLECTVEGTSNPNLYWYRQAAGRGLQLLFYSVGIGQISSEVPQNLSASRPQDRQFILSSKKLLLSDSGFYLCAWTPSVWGRETQYFGPGTRLLVL.